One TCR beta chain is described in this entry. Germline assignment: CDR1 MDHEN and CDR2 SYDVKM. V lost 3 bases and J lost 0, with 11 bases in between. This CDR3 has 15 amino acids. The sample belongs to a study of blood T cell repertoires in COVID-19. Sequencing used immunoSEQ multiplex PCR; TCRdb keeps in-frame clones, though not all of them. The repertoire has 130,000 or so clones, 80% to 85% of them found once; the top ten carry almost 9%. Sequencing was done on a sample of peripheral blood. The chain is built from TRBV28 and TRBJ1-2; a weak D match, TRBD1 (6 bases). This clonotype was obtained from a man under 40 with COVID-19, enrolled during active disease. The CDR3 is CASSFQGTPNYGYTF. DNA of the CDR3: TGTGCCAGCAGTTTCCAGGGGACCCCTAACTATGGCTACACCTTC.